This passage covers 17 T cell receptor beta chains from one sample sequenced in a study of T cell responses to AZD1222 COVID-19 vaccine. Clones were read by immunoSEQ multiplex PCR, and TCRdb kept only the in-frame ones, dropping some. The data show more than 95,000 clones, 80% to 90% seen once. This specimen consisted of peripheral blood, obtained 28 days after the second AZD1222 dose. The receptors come from an adult who received the AZD1222 COVID-19 vaccine.

V gene TRBV7-2 combines with J gene TRBJ2-7; D is perhaps TRBD1 or TRBD2 (6 bases each). Germline CDR1 is SGHTA and CDR2 is FQGNSA. The V and J ends lost 5 bases and 8 bases respectively, with 16 bases between them. The CDR3 runs to 13 residues. The DNA for the CDR3 is TGTGCCAGCAGCCCTGGGGGGCAGACCCAGCAGTACTTC. It is translated as CASSPGGQTQQYF.

In its sample, this clone was seen a few times. The CDR3 DNA reads TGTGCCAGCAGCCAGGTAGGGACTAGCGGGAAAGAGACCCAGTACTTC. Encoded protein: CASSQVGTSGKETQYF. The rearrangement joins TRBV7-2 to TRBJ2-5, with 13 nucleotides matching TRBD2. The CDR3 loop spans 16 amino acids. The germline gives CDR1 SGHTA, CDR2 FQGNSA. Trimming took 5 bases from V and 3 from J; bases not matched to a gene: 6.

This chain connects TRBV19 to TRBJ2-2; 8 bases are shared with TRBD2. Germline V gene sequence: CDR1 LNHDA, CDR2 SQIVND (reference sequence). V trimming: 5 bases; J trimming: 5 bases; junction bases outside the gene matches: 10. The CDR3 length is 16 residues. Written as DNA, the CDR3 is TGTGCCAGTAGTGCGGCGGGAGGAAAGGGGACCGGGGAGCTGTTTTTT. Protein: CASSAAGGKGTGELFF.

V is TRBV2 and J is TRBJ2-1; 8 nucleotides agree with TRBD1. The V and J ends lost 7 bases and 12 bases, in that order; junction bases with no gene match: 8. The germline gives CDR1 SNHLY, CDR2 FYNNEI. This CDR3 contains 12 residues. The DNA for the CDR3 is TGTGCCAGCACCACCGACAGGGGTGGGCAGTTCTTC. Protein sequence: CASTTDRGGQFF.

The rearrangement joins TRBV7-9 to TRBJ1-3; 9 bases map to TRBD1. After removal of 3 bases from V and 6 bases from J, the junction contained 3 bases not matched to a gene. The CDR3 has 14 amino acids. Germline V gene sequence: CDR1 SEHNR, CDR2 FQNEAQ (reference sequence). CDR3 in DNA: TGTGCCAGCAGCTTGGGACAGGGAGTAAACACCATATATTTT. Residues: CASSLGQGVNTIYF.

The V call is TRBV5-1, the J call TRBJ2-7, with 8 bases aligning to TRBD1. The junction had 7 bases not matched to a gene; V was cut back by 1 base and J by 4 bases. CDR1 SGHRS and CDR2 YFSETQ come from the germline V gene. This CDR3 contains 15 residues. This chain's CDR3 is CASSLWAGGGYEQYF. The CDR3 DNA is TGCGCCAGCAGCTTGTGGGCAGGGGGCGGGTACGAGCAGTACTTC. Variable domain in full (rest from reference TRBV5-1 and TRBJ2-7): KAGVTQTPRYLIKTRGQQVTLSCSPISGHRSVSWYQQTPGQGLQFLFEYFSETQRNKGNFPGRFSGRQFSNSRSEMNVSTLELGDSALYLCASSLWAGGGYEQYFGPGTRLTVT.

The CDR3 coding sequence is TGTGCCAGCTCACACCTGGGACAGGGAGCCAAAAACATTCAGTACTTC. The encoded protein is CASSHLGQGAKNIQYF. This sequence joins TRBV18 and TRBJ2-4, with TRBD1 matching 9 bases. Germline V lookup: CDR1 KGHSH, CDR2 LQKENI. The CDR3 has 16 residues. V lost 4 bases, J lost 0 bases, and 4 bases stayed unmatched.

This clone has just one count. The rearrangement joins TRBV4-2 to TRBJ1-4; 11 bases align to TRBD1. From germline, CDR1 is LGHNA and CDR2 YNFKEQ. The CDR3 covers 14 residues. The V gene end was trimmed by 4 bases and the J gene end by 8 bases; junction bases not matched to a gene: 3. The CDR3 DNA reads TGTGCCAGCAGCCTCCGGGACAGGGGGGAAAAACTGTTTTTT. It translates to CASSLRDRGEKLFF.

The chain carries TRBV6-5 and TRBJ2-1; TRBD2 might be the D (6 bases). Trimming took 0 bases from V and 7 from J, leaving 16 bases between them. The CDR3 loop spans 16 amino acids. The germline gives CDR1 MNHEY, CDR2 SVGAGI. CDR3 residues: CASSYSRRGGKNEQFF. CDR3 nucleotide sequence: TGTGCCAGCAGTTACTCAAGGCGTGGAGGGAAAAATGAGCAGTTCTTC.

This chain joins TRBV5-1 and TRBJ2-1, with D tentatively TRBD2 (6 bases). The V gene's germline CDR1 is SGHRS and CDR2 YFSETQ. The CDR3 totals 14 residues. V shed 0 bases and J shed 8 bases, with 12 bases lying between them. CDR3 nucleotide sequence: TGCGCCAGCAGCTTGGACGGGAGATTGGATGAGCAGTTCTTC. Amino acid sequence: CASSLDGRLDEQFF.

This clone appeared once. This chain's CDR3 is CSVSILSEQYF. CDR3 DNA: TGCAGCGTTTCTATCCTTAGTGAGCAGTACTTC. V usage is TRBV29-1 and J usage is TRBJ2-7, with no clear D. Trimming shortened V by 5 bases and J by 7 bases, and 12 bases separated the two germline ends. This CDR3 is built from 11 residues. Germline V gene sequence: CDR1 SQVTM, CDR2 ANQGSEA.

The chain has TRBV7-3 and TRBJ2-7, with D perhaps TRBD1 (6 bases). The germline gives CDR1 SGHTA, CDR2 FQGTGA. The germline V and J ends were trimmed by 6 bases and 0 bases, with 12 bases remaining between them. CDR3 length equals 14 residues. The CDR3 coding sequence is TGTGCCAGCAGACAGGGACCAAGCTCCTACGAGCAGTACTTC. Translation: CASRQGPSSYEQYF. The variable domain in full, with the rest retrieved from reference TRBV7-3 and TRBJ2-7, is GAGVSQTPSNKVTEKGKYVELRCDPISGHTALYWYRQSLGQGPEFLIYFQGTGAADDSGLPNDRFFAVRPEGSVSTLKIQRTERGDSAVYLCASRQGPSSYEQYFGPGTRLTVT.

The genes are TRBV28 and TRBJ1-4; a weak D match, TRBD1 (6 bases). This CDR3 region has 15 residues. In germline, CDR1 is MDHEN, CDR2 SYDVKM. Trimming took 1 base from V and 5 from J, leaving 11 bases between them. The CDR3 loop is CASSLSGGRNEKLFF. The CDR3 bases are TGTGCCAGCAGTTTATCGGGGGGGCGAAATGAAAAACTGTTTTTT.

The chain combines TRBV2 with TRBJ2-3; D possibly uses TRBD1 or TRBD2 (7 bases each). V was cut by 5 bases and J by 5 bases, with 23 bases left in between. The CDR3 extends over 17 amino acids. Germline CDR1 reads SNHLY; CDR2 reads FYNNEI. The CDR3 loop reads CASSPPKGQVAGDTQYF. DNA for the CDR3: TGTGCCAGCAGTCCGCCGAAAGGACAGGTAGCGGGAGATACGCAGTATTTT.

This clone was observed a single time. For the CDR3, the DNA is TGTGCCAGCAGTGACCCGGGACCTGACAGTGTCGGCTACACCTTC. This translates into CASSDPGPDSVGYTF. This rearrangement joins TRBV21-1 to TRBJ1-2. TRBV21-1 is designated a pseudogene. This CDR3 is built from 15 residues.

This chain links TRBV6-5 with TRBJ2-1; 11 bases agree with TRBD2. The CDR3 contains 15 residues. Trimming took 2 bases from V and 4 from J; bases not matched to a gene: 1. The germline CDR1 and CDR2 sequences are MNHEY and SVGAGI. The CDR3 reads CASSYRTSGYNEQFF. CDR3 in DNA: TGTGCCAGCAGTTACCGGACTAGCGGGTACAATGAGCAGTTCTTC.

The rearrangement uses TRBV28 and TRBJ2-4, with D perhaps matching TRBD1 or TRBD2 (5 bases each). The CDR3 covers 16 residues. The germline V gene encodes CDR1 MDHEN and CDR2 SYDVKM. The V and J ends lost 5 bases and 0 bases respectively, with 14 bases between them. The CDR3 spells CASSLGTVIAKNIQYF. CDR3 DNA sequence: TGTGCCAGCAGTCTAGGGACGGTGATAGCCAAAAACATTCAGTACTTC.